The clone carrying this T cell receptor (beta chain) occurred many times. The source of the sample is a study of blood T cell repertoires in COVID-19. Study in general: There were acute and convalescent COVID-19 samples, and they came from the United States, Italy and Spain.

Assay: immunoSEQ multiplex PCR; the TCRdb copy retains only in-frame clones and omits some. The sample includes 150,000 to 200,000 clones, over 65% of them seen just once. V was cut by 2 bases and J by 0 bases, with 6 bases left in between. Germline loops: CDR1 SGHNT, CDR2 YYREEE (reference sequence). The CDR3 sequence is 15 residues long. This chain uses TRBV5-4 with TRBJ1-6, with D unresolved. The source material was peripheral blood. The source of this sequence is a person between 65 and 79 years old with COVID-19, enrolled during active disease. CDR3 sequence (DNA): TGTGCCAGCAGCTTCGGGAGCTCCTATAATTCACCCCTCCACTTT. As protein: CASSFGSSYNSPLHF.